The text below deals with one T cell receptor (beta chain). Its antigen is unidentified. The trim removed 8 bases at V and 5 bases at J, leaving 2 bases unmatched. CDR1 and CDR2 from the germline V gene are SNHLY and FYNNEI. The CDR3 contains 13 residues. This sample stems from a study of identical twins. TCRdb used MiXCR to reprocess the 5' RACE reads, holding one entry per CDR3 protein. There are 1.5 million to 2 million distinct CDR3 sequences in the sample; under 35% occur only once, and less than 0.35% lies in the top ten. Study-wide results and limits: Out-of-frame beta chain sequences displayed weaker excess sharing between twins. Within twin pairs, the out-of-frame alpha sequences they shared showed excess low generation probability. Models underpredicted monozygotic twin sharing of out-of-frame TCR alpha.

The chain recombines TRBV2 with TRBJ1-4, with 10 bases fitting TRBD1. The clonotype originates from a newborn girl in good health. The sequenced sample consisted of cord blood. In DNA form, the CDR3 reads TGTGCCAGCGACAGGGGGCCGAATGAAAAACTGTTTTTT. Its protein product is CASDRGPNEKLFF.